This T cell receptor beta chain was sequenced during a study of blood T cell repertoires in COVID-19. Across the study: Material from acute and convalescent COVID-19 was sourced from the United States, Italy and Spain.

Enrolled through a virtual design, the participants were between about 18 and 100 years of age and came from about two dozen US areas. Per the original methods: How many nucleated cells were present was estimated from reference gene primer amplification. Repertoires were generated with immunoSEQ multiplex PCR, while TCRdb's copy carries only in-frame clones and drops some. V, J and clone size reflect that table, while D and trimming were determined from the DNA. The sample holds roughly 250,000 clones, approximately 85% seen once. V lost 0 bases and J 0 bases, leaving 11 bases between the germline ends. This CDR3 has 16 residues. Per germline, CDR1 ENHRY and CDR2 SYGVKD.

This TCR was recovered from a woman aged 30 to 39 who had recovered from COVID-19. The chain has TRBV10-3 and TRBJ1-1, with D possibly being TRBD1 (5 bases). The sequenced sample was PBMCs or T cells enriched from blood (not recorded which). The CDR3 nucleotides are TGTGCCATCAGTGAGTCGGGGGGGTTCATGAACACTGAAGCTTTCTTT. It translates to CAISESGGFMNTEAFF.